This is a list of T cell receptor beta chains from one sample in a study of human T cells and chemical hapten exposure. TCRdb used MiXCR to reprocess the RACE reads, holding one entry per CDR3 protein. Of 80,000 or so distinct CDR3 sequences in the sample, about 10% were seen once. The specimen was whole blood, collected in connection with sensitization to the hapten diphenylcyclopropenone (DPC). These receptors were obtained from a woman aged 45 to 65 with alopecia areata. Some clones in this sample may be carry-over from other donors' samples. The CDR3 runs from the conserved cysteine through the conserved F or W. Fields, in order: J gene, clone size, D gene, CDR3 length, V gene, CDR3 protein, CDR3 DNA. D genes are given only for firm matches. Not every row has a clone size; where given, it reads once, few, many or a size class.

j_call: TRBJ1-4
clone_size: few
d_call: .
cdr3_length: 16
v_call: TRBV11-2
cdr3_aa: CASSPHGGLSNEKLFF
cdr3_nt: TGTGCCAGCAGCCCCCATGGGGGGCTAAGTAATGAAAAACTGTTTTTT

j_call: TRBJ1-5
clone_size: many
d_call: .
cdr3_length: 12
v_call: TRBV28
cdr3_aa: CASRANNQPQHF
cdr3_nt: TGTGCCAGCAGGGCGAACAATCAGCCCCAGCATTTT

j_call: TRBJ2-7
clone_size: few
d_call: TRBD2
cdr3_length: 17
v_call: TRBV7-6
cdr3_aa: CASSFARSGGRNYEQYF
cdr3_nt: TGTGCCAGCAGCTTCGCCCGAAGTGGCGGGAGGAACTACGAGCAGTACTTC

j_call: TRBJ2-7
clone_size: .
d_call: .
cdr3_length: 14
v_call: TRBV15
cdr3_aa: CATSRTDGTYEQYF
cdr3_nt: TGTGCCACCAGCAGAACGGACGGAACCTACGAGCAGTACTTC

j_call: TRBJ1-1
clone_size: few
d_call: .
cdr3_length: 14
v_call: TRBV10-3
cdr3_aa: CASHGTGGDTEAFF
cdr3_nt: TGTGCCTCTCACGGCACAGGTGGCGACACTGAAGCTTTCTTT

j_call: TRBJ2-3
clone_size: many
d_call: .
cdr3_length: 15
v_call: TRBV20-1
cdr3_aa: CSARGGGVRTDTQYF
cdr3_nt: TGCAGTGCTAGAGGAGGGGGTGTGCGCACAGATACGCAGTATTTT

j_call: TRBJ2-2
clone_size: many
d_call: .
cdr3_length: 16
v_call: TRBV14
cdr3_aa: CASSQMRTANTGELFF
cdr3_nt: TGTGCCAGCAGCCAGATGAGGACCGCGAACACCGGGGAGCTGTTTTTT

j_call: TRBJ2-4
clone_size: many
d_call: .
cdr3_length: 13
v_call: TRBV5-1
cdr3_aa: CASREPFTNIQYF
cdr3_nt: TGCGCCAGCAGGGAGCCTTTTACAAACATTCAGTACTTC

j_call: TRBJ2-5
clone_size: .
d_call: TRBD2
cdr3_length: 15
v_call: TRBV25-1
cdr3_aa: CASSFGTSGQETQYF
cdr3_nt: TGTGCCAGCAGCTTCGGGACTAGCGGGCAAGAGACCCAGTACTTC

j_call: TRBJ1-2
clone_size: many
d_call: .
cdr3_length: 15
v_call: TRBV10-3
cdr3_aa: CAISERTESNYGYTF
cdr3_nt: TGTGCCATCAGTGAGAGGACGGAGAGTAACTATGGCTACACCTTC

j_call: TRBJ1-2
clone_size: many
d_call: .
cdr3_length: 11
v_call: TRBV7-2
cdr3_aa: CASSSGFGYTF
cdr3_nt: TGTGCCAGCAGCTCAGGGTTTGGCTACACCTTC

j_call: TRBJ2-5
clone_size: many
d_call: TRBD2
cdr3_length: 12
v_call: TRBV5-1
cdr3_aa: CASSLSGAAQYF
cdr3_nt: TGCGCCAGCAGCCTTAGCGGGGCGGCCCAGTACTTC

j_call: TRBJ2-1
clone_size: many
d_call: TRBD2
cdr3_length: 16
v_call: TRBV11-2
cdr3_aa: CASSLGGLAGYNEQFF
cdr3_nt: TGTGCCAGCAGCTTAGGTGGACTAGCGGGCTACAATGAGCAGTTCTTC

j_call: TRBJ1-5
clone_size: few
d_call: .
cdr3_length: 12
v_call: TRBV10-3
cdr3_aa: CAIRGNNQPQHF
cdr3_nt: TGTGCCATCAGGGGAAACAATCAGCCCCAGCATTTT

j_call: TRBJ2-7
clone_size: many
d_call: TRBD2
cdr3_length: 14
v_call: TRBV6-2/TRBV6-3
cdr3_aa: CASRRIAGAYEQYF
cdr3_nt: TGTGCCAGCAGAAGGATAGCGGGGGCCTACGAGCAGTACTTC

j_call: TRBJ2-4
clone_size: many
d_call: .
cdr3_length: 15
v_call: TRBV29-1
cdr3_aa: CSVSLAGGGRNIQYF
cdr3_nt: TGCAGCGTTTCCCTGGCAGGGGGAGGTAGAAACATTCAGTACTTC

j_call: TRBJ2-1
clone_size: many
d_call: .
cdr3_length: 11
v_call: TRBV6-6
cdr3_aa: CASTHIGEQFF
cdr3_nt: TGTGCCAGCACTCACATAGGTGAGCAGTTCTTC

j_call: TRBJ2-2
clone_size: .
d_call: .
cdr3_length: 15
v_call: TRBV7-8
cdr3_aa: CASSPRPGNTGELFF
cdr3_nt: TGTGCCAGCAGTCCGAGGCCTGGGAACACCGGGGAGCTGTTTTTT

j_call: TRBJ2-6
clone_size: many
d_call: TRBD1
cdr3_length: 16
v_call: TRBV27
cdr3_aa: CASSPRTGGRTNVLTF
cdr3_nt: TGTGCCAGCAGCCCACGGACAGGGGGCAGGACCAACGTCCTGACTTTC

j_call: TRBJ2-5
clone_size: many
d_call: .
cdr3_length: 14
v_call: TRBV7-9
cdr3_aa: CASSRIGGQETQYF
cdr3_nt: TGTGCCAGCAGCCGGATTGGGGGGCAAGAGACCCAGTACTTC

j_call: TRBJ2-5
clone_size: many
d_call: .
cdr3_length: 13
v_call: TRBV7-2
cdr3_aa: CASSSPGQETQYF
cdr3_nt: TGTGCCAGCAGCTCCCCGGGACAAGAGACCCAGTACTTC

j_call: TRBJ2-3
clone_size: many
d_call: TRBD2
cdr3_length: 16
v_call: TRBV9
cdr3_aa: CASSVWTSGMADTQYF
cdr3_nt: TGTGCCAGCAGCGTCTGGACTAGCGGGATGGCAGATACGCAGTATTTT

j_call: TRBJ2-1
clone_size: few
d_call: .
cdr3_length: 12
v_call: TRBV11-3
cdr3_aa: CASSLDTGEQFF
cdr3_nt: TGTGCCAGCAGCTTAGATACGGGTGAGCAGTTCTTC

j_call: TRBJ1-2
clone_size: .
d_call: TRBD1
cdr3_length: 15
v_call: TRBV19
cdr3_aa: CASSARTGVDYGYTF
cdr3_nt: TGTGCCAGTAGTGCCCGGACAGGGGTCGACTATGGCTACACCTTC

j_call: TRBJ1-2
clone_size: many
d_call: TRBD1
cdr3_length: 18
v_call: TRBV7-2
cdr3_aa: CASSLLRGTGPTKSGYTF
cdr3_nt: TGTGCCAGCAGCTTATTGAGGGGGACAGGCCCTACTAAGTCTGGCTACACCTTC

j_call: TRBJ2-5
clone_size: few
d_call: .
cdr3_length: 14
v_call: TRBV7-2
cdr3_aa: CASSLMGRVETQYF
cdr3_nt: TGTGCCAGCAGCCTCATGGGAAGGGTAGAGACCCAGTACTTC

j_call: TRBJ1-2
clone_size: .
d_call: .
cdr3_length: 11
v_call: TRBV29-1
cdr3_aa: CSVIVNYGYTF
cdr3_nt: TGCAGCGTGATAGTTAACTATGGCTACACCTTC

j_call: TRBJ1-2
clone_size: many
d_call: .
cdr3_length: 13
v_call: TRBV19
cdr3_aa: CASSIGPLYGYTF
cdr3_nt: TGTGCCAGTAGTATTGGGCCACTATATGGCTACACCTTC

j_call: TRBJ1-5
clone_size: many
d_call: .
cdr3_length: 15
v_call: TRBV6-2/TRBV6-3
cdr3_aa: CASSFGDTRNQPQHF
cdr3_nt: TGTGCCAGCAGCTTCGGGGACACACGGAATCAGCCCCAGCATTTT

j_call: TRBJ2-7
clone_size: .
d_call: .
cdr3_length: 14
v_call: TRBV19
cdr3_aa: CASSIVGQGGEQYF
cdr3_nt: TGTGCCAGTAGTATAGTAGGCCAGGGTGGCGAGCAGTACTTC

j_call: TRBJ1-5
clone_size: many
d_call: .
cdr3_length: 13
v_call: TRBV20-1
cdr3_aa: CSASRHSNQPQHF
cdr3_nt: TGCAGTGCTAGTAGACATAGCAATCAGCCCCAGCATTTT

j_call: TRBJ2-3
clone_size: few
d_call: TRBD2
cdr3_length: 16
v_call: TRBV5-4
cdr3_aa: CASSFGLAGSTDTQYF
cdr3_nt: TGTGCCAGCAGCTTTGGGCTAGCGGGGAGCACAGATACGCAGTATTTT

j_call: TRBJ2-1
clone_size: .
d_call: .
cdr3_length: 15
v_call: TRBV18
cdr3_aa: CASSPGPPAYNEQFF
cdr3_nt: TGTGCCAGCTCACCGGGACCACCGGCCTACAATGAGCAGTTCTTC

j_call: TRBJ2-2
clone_size: few
d_call: TRBD1
cdr3_length: 16
v_call: TRBV12-3/TRBV12-4
cdr3_aa: CASSRQGGEDTGELFF
cdr3_nt: TGTGCCAGCAGTAGGCAAGGGGGCGAGGACACCGGGGAGCTGTTTTTT

j_call: TRBJ2-1
clone_size: many
d_call: .
cdr3_length: 12
v_call: TRBV29-1
cdr3_aa: CSTEGLRGEQFF
cdr3_nt: TGCAGCACGGAGGGACTCCGGGGTGAGCAGTTCTTC

j_call: TRBJ2-1
clone_size: few
d_call: .
cdr3_length: 15
v_call: TRBV4-3
cdr3_aa: CASSQDFLARNEQFF
cdr3_nt: TGCGCCAGCAGCCAAGATTTCCTAGCCCGGAATGAGCAGTTCTTC

j_call: TRBJ2-7
clone_size: many
d_call: TRBD2
cdr3_length: 14
v_call: TRBV29-1
cdr3_aa: CSVSGSGDSYEQYF
cdr3_nt: TGCAGCGTTTCGGGGAGCGGGGACTCCTACGAGCAGTACTTC

j_call: TRBJ1-5
clone_size: many
d_call: .
cdr3_length: 18
v_call: TRBV2
cdr3_aa: CASSLRGIRGYSNQPQHF
cdr3_nt: TGTGCCAGCAGTCTCCGGGGCATACGGGGCTATAGCAATCAGCCCCAGCATTTT

j_call: TRBJ2-2
clone_size: once
d_call: .
cdr3_length: 16
v_call: TRBV6-5
cdr3_aa: CASSYSYRTNTGELFF
cdr3_nt: TGTGCCAGCAGTTACTCGTACCGTACGAACACCGGGGAGCTGTTTTTT

j_call: TRBJ2-3
clone_size: many
d_call: TRBD1
cdr3_length: 15
v_call: TRBV25-1
cdr3_aa: CASRPDRPPTDTQYF
cdr3_nt: TGTGCCAGCAGACCGGACAGGCCCCCCACAGATACGCAGTATTTT

j_call: TRBJ1-2
clone_size: few
d_call: .
cdr3_length: 16
v_call: TRBV7-3
cdr3_aa: CASSDQPREPPYGYTF
cdr3_nt: TGTGCCAGCAGCGATCAGCCCCGGGAACCACCCTATGGCTACACCTTC

j_call: TRBJ1-3
clone_size: few
d_call: .
cdr3_length: 16
v_call: TRBV7-9
cdr3_aa: CASREDSGRSGNTIYF
cdr3_nt: TGTGCCAGCAGAGAAGACAGCGGACGCTCTGGAAACACCATATATTTT

j_call: TRBJ1-5
clone_size: .
d_call: TRBD1
cdr3_length: 15
v_call: TRBV6-1
cdr3_aa: CASSPGQVRNQPQHF
cdr3_nt: TGTGCCAGCAGTCCAGGACAGGTTCGCAATCAGCCCCAGCATTTT

j_call: TRBJ2-1
clone_size: few
d_call: TRBD1
cdr3_length: 16
v_call: TRBV12-3/TRBV12-4
cdr3_aa: CASSFRGTGDYNEQFF
cdr3_nt: TGTGCCAGCAGTTTTAGGGGGACAGGGGATTACAATGAGCAGTTCTTC

j_call: TRBJ2-7
clone_size: many
d_call: .
cdr3_length: 14
v_call: TRBV4-3
cdr3_aa: CASSRTGSSYEQYF
cdr3_nt: TGCGCCAGCAGCCGGACGGGCAGTTCCTACGAGCAGTACTTC

j_call: TRBJ2-3
clone_size: .
d_call: TRBD2
cdr3_length: 15
v_call: TRBV12-3/TRBV12-4
cdr3_aa: CASSSQRGGLDTQYF
cdr3_nt: TGTGCCAGCAGTTCACAGCGGGGGGGCCTGGATACGCAGTATTTT